Below are 28 T cell receptor beta chains sequenced from a single sample in a study of siplizumab effects on memory and regulatory T cells (dated by TCRdb to the late 2010s). Library construction relied on the immunoSEQ multiplex PCR assay. TCRdb stores this immuneACCESS table with in-frame sequences only. Part of the clones is absent; in the studies checked, under half of the shortfall reflects unresolved V genes, and no reason is known for the rest. This sample holds about 110,000 clones; about nine tenths were observed only once. 1.3% of the sample comes from the top ten. Sequencing input: CD4+ T cells sorted from blood. The receptors derive from a human donor in good health.

A note on this clone: Germline is not matched at one junction end, which may reflect a read error. The chain links TRBV9 to TRBJ1-2; D may be TRBD1 (5 bases). The CDR3 loop spans 15 amino acids. The germline CDR1 and CDR2 sequences are SGDLS and YYNGEE. In DNA form, the CDR3 reads TGTGCCAGCAACGTAGAAGGGGCAGGGCTTTATGGCTACACCTTC. Amino acids: CASNVEGAGLYGYTF. Supplemented by reference TRBV9 and TRBJ1-2, the full variable domain reads DSGVTQTPKHLITATGQRVTLRCSPRSGDLSVYWYQQSLDQGLQFLIQYYNGEERAKGNILERFSAQQFPDLHSELNLSSLELGDSALYFCASNVEGAGLYGYTFGSGTRLTVV.

This clone was detected only once. This chain connects TRBV5-6 to TRBJ1-6; 7 bases line up with TRBD1. The CDR3 sequence is 16 residues long. V lost 0 bases and J lost 9; bases outside the gene matches: 9. Germline V gene sequence: CDR1 SGHDT, CDR2 YYEEEE. CDR3 loop: CASSLGEGAGVSPLHF. DNA of the CDR3: TGTGCCAGCAGCTTGGGGGAGGGGGCAGGGGTTTCACCCCTCCACTTT.

The CDR3 protein is CASSDPTSVADTQYF. In DNA, the CDR3 is TGCGCCAGCAGCGACCCCACTAGCGTCGCAGATACGCAGTATTTT. V is TRBV5-1 and J is TRBJ2-3; 7 bases agree with TRBD2. Per the germline V gene, CDR1 is SGHRS and CDR2 is YFSETQ. This CDR3 region has 15 residues. The trim removed 4 bases at V and 4 bases at J, leaving 9 bases unmatched.

V and J are TRBV6-5 and TRBJ1-2, with TRBD1 as a possible D gene (5 bases). The CDR3 has 14 residues. From germline, CDR1 is MNHEY and CDR2 SVGAGI. V shed 0 bases and J shed 7 bases, with 12 bases lying between them. The CDR3 here is CASSYSIGASGYTF. The CDR3 nucleotides are TGTGCCAGCAGTTACTCGATAGGGGCTAGTGGCTACACCTTC.

This chain connects TRBV29-1 to TRBJ1-2; D perhaps matches TRBD1 (6 bases). V gave up 6 bases and J gave up 5 bases, with 16 bases separating them. Germline CDR1 is SQVTM and CDR2 is ANQGSEA. The length of the CDR3 is 13 residues. CDR3 amino acids: CSVDTGNLYGYTF. CDR3 coding DNA: TGCAGCGTCGACACAGGGAACCTTTATGGCTACACCTTC.

The chain couples TRBV14 to TRBJ2-5, with D perhaps TRBD2 (5 bases). Trimming stripped 4 bases from V and 5 bases from J, with 17 bases between. The CDR3 sequence is 15 residues long. CDR1 and CDR2 (germline): SGHDN, FVKESK. The CDR3 is CASSPRASGGETQYF. DNA of the CDR3: TGTGCCAGCAGCCCCCGGGCCTCAGGAGGCGAGACCCAGTACTTC.

This chain joins TRBV6-5 and TRBJ2-7; the D gene is possibly TRBD2 (6 bases). The CDR3 consists of 14 residues. The germline V gene has CDR1 MNHEY and CDR2 SVGAGI. Deletions cut 4 bases from V and 8 bases from J, with 18 bases between. Here the CDR3 reads CASSSLGGDRKQYF. DNA of the CDR3: TGTGCCAGCAGTTCCCTTGGCGGGGATAGAAAGCAGTACTTC.

The chain joins TRBV2 to TRBJ1-1, with D tentatively TRBD1 (5 bases). CDR3 size: 14 residues. From germline, CDR1 is SNHLY and CDR2 FYNNEI. Between the trimmed V and J ends, which lost 4 bases and 7 bases, there was a span of 16 bases. Here the CDR3 reads CASSGLRGRIEAFF. DNA for the CDR3: TGTGCCAGCAGTGGACTACGGGGCCGCATTGAAGCTTTCTTT.

The J gene is TRBJ1-2, the V gene TRBV19, with D tentatively TRBD1 (5 bases). The V and J ends lost 8 bases and 2 bases respectively, with 18 bases between them. The length of the CDR3 is 15 residues. Germline loops: CDR1 LNHDA, CDR2 SQIVND (reference sequence). As DNA, the CDR3 is TGTGCCAGTTCTCCCCCAGAAGGGGTCAACTATGGCTACACCTTC. Protein sequence: CASSPPEGVNYGYTF.

The chain joins TRBV6-5 to TRBJ2-7, with D possibly matching TRBD2 (5 bases). The V end lost 5 bases, the J end lost 6 bases, and 11 bases lay between the germline ends. CDR3 length equals 12 residues. Germline V gene sequence: CDR1 MNHEY, CDR2 SVGAGI. As DNA, the CDR3 is TGTGCCAGCAGTCTACTAGGCGGCGAGCAGTACTTC. This codes for CASSLLGGEQYF.

The chain recombines TRBV28 with TRBJ1-2; D uncertain. V lost 2 bases and J 3 bases, leaving 4 bases between the germline ends. This CDR3 region has 12 residues. Germline-derived CDR1 and CDR2 are MDHEN and SYDVKM. CDR3 region: CASSLGDYGYTF. CDR3 DNA sequence: TGTGCCAGCAGTTTAGGGGACTATGGCTACACCTTC.

The rearrangement links TRBV13 to TRBJ2-2, with 8 positions matching TRBD1. The CDR3 spans 15 residues. J was trimmed by 2 bases and V by 5 bases; bases with no gene match: 4. Germline V gene data show CDR1 as PRHDT and CDR2 as FYEKMQ (reference sequence). In DNA form, the CDR3 reads TGTGCCAGCAGCCCCGGGACAGGTAACACCGGGGAGCTGTTTTTT. Encoded protein: CASSPGTGNTGELFF.

This clone appeared once. This chain connects TRBV5-1 to TRBJ1-2, with D possibly TRBD1 on 5 matching bases. V shed 0 bases and J shed 3 bases, with 6 bases lying between them. Germline values: CDR1 SGHRS, CDR2 YFSETQ. The CDR3 consists of 13 residues. CDR3 loop: CASSLGGDYGYTF. CDR3 coding DNA: TGCGCCAGCAGCTTGGGAGGGGACTATGGCTACACCTTC. Together with reference TRBV5-1 and TRBJ1-2, the CDR3 gives the full variable domain: KAGVTQTPRYLIKTRGQQVTLSCSPISGHRSVSWYQQTPGQGLQFLFEYFSETQRNKGNFPGRFSGRQFSNSRSEMNVSTLELGDSALYLCASSLGGDYGYTFGSGTRLTVV.

This clone was seen a handful of times. The chain links TRBV5-1 to TRBJ1-1, with no clear D. Germline-derived CDR1 and CDR2 are SGHRS and YFSETQ. V lost 0 bases, J lost 4 bases, and 4 bases lay in between. CDR3 length: 12 amino acids. The CDR3 DNA reads TGCGCCAGCAGCTTGGATGGCACTGAAGCTTTCTTT. Translating gives CASSLDGTEAFF.

The V gene is TRBV5-1, the J gene TRBJ2-2; 12 nucleotides match TRBD2. CDR1 is SGHRS, CDR2 YFSETQ, per germline. CDR3 length equals 18 residues. Trimming took 0 bases from V and 3 from J; bases not matched to a gene: 6. In nucleotides, the CDR3 is TGCGCCAGCAGCTTGGAGGCTAGCGGGAGGGAAGACACCGGGGAGCTGTTTTTT. This sequence encodes CASSLEASGREDTGELFF.

V and J are TRBV18 and TRBJ1-5; the match to TRBD1 covers 7 bases. Germline values: CDR1 KGHSH, CDR2 LQKENI. The CDR3 has 15 amino acids. V gave up 3 bases and J gave up 4 bases; unmatched junction bases: 6. The CDR3 loop is CASSPRGTDNQPQHF. The CDR3 bases are TGTGCCAGCTCACCCCGGGGGACAGATAATCAGCCCCAGCATTTT.

Written as DNA, the CDR3 is TGTGCCAGCAGCTTGTCAGGGATCTCCTACGAGCAGTACTTC. This sequence encodes CASSLSGISYEQYF. The V gene is TRBV5-8, the J gene TRBJ2-7; D perhaps matches TRBD1 (5 bases). Germline assignment: CDR1 SGHTS and CDR2 YDEGEE. V dropped 1 base and J dropped 0 bases, with 8 bases sitting between them. The length of the CDR3 is 14 residues.

Only one count was recorded for this clone. V and J are TRBV5-1 and TRBJ2-3; 10 bases match TRBD2. Per germline, CDR1 SGHRS and CDR2 YFSETQ. This CDR3 spans 18 amino acids. After removal of 0 bases from V and 1 base from J, the junction contained 8 bases not matched to a gene. The CDR3 reads CASSLAGVAGGRTDTQYF. The CDR3 coding sequence is TGCGCCAGCAGCTTGGCCGGAGTAGCGGGGGGACGCACAGATACGCAGTATTTT. Together with reference TRBV5-1 and TRBJ2-3, the CDR3 gives the full variable domain: KAGVTQTPRYLIKTRGQQVTLSCSPISGHRSVSWYQQTPGQGLQFLFEYFSETQRNKGNFPGRFSGRQFSNSRSEMNVSTLELGDSALYLCASSLAGVAGGRTDTQYFGPGTRLTVL.

CDR3 sequence (DNA): TGTGCCAGCCAACAGGGACTACCACTTCCCTACGAGCAGTACTTC. This gives the protein CASQQGLPLPYEQYF. V is TRBV27 and J is TRBJ2-7; a weak D match, TRBD2 (7 bases). V was cut by 8 bases and J by 2 bases, with 19 bases left in between. The CDR3 has 15 amino acids. The germline gives CDR1 MNHEY, CDR2 SMNVEV (reference sequence).

CDR3 region: CASSEGLYNEQFF. In DNA form, the CDR3 reads TGTGCCAGCAGTGAGGGACTATACAATGAGCAGTTCTTC. V gene TRBV2 combines with J gene TRBJ2-1; the match to TRBD2 covers 7 bases. The CDR3 spans 13 residues. The V gene's germline CDR1 is SNHLY and CDR2 FYNNEI. The J segment lost 4 bases and the V segment lost 3 bases, leaving 0 bases of the junction unmatched.

This clone was detected only a few times. The chain combines TRBV2 with TRBJ2-7, with D possibly being TRBD1 (6 bases). V was pared by 6 bases and J by 2 bases, with 11 bases between. Germline V gene data show CDR1 as SNHLY and CDR2 as FYNNEI. The CDR3 consists of 13 residues. CDR3 DNA: TGTGCCAGCAGCTCTCGACAGGCCTACGAGCAGTACTTC. Translating it yields CASSSRQAYEQYF.

The chain has TRBV2 and TRBJ2-2, with D perhaps matching TRBD1 or TRBD2 (5 bases each). V was cut by 8 bases and J by 5 bases, with 6 bases left in between. The CDR3 extends over 11 amino acids. Per the germline V gene, CDR1 is SNHLY and CDR2 is FYNNEI. CDR3 protein: CASEGTGELFF. In DNA form, the CDR3 reads TGTGCCAGCGAGGGGACCGGGGAGCTGTTTTTT.

This clone was observed a handful of times. This rearrangement joins TRBV6-6 to TRBJ2-7; the D gene is possibly TRBD2 (5 bases). With 6 bases removed from V and 0 bases from J, the gap between germline ends came to 12 bases. Germline V gene lookup returns CDR1 MNHNY and CDR2 SVGAGI (reference sequence). The CDR3 has 14 amino acids. CDR3 in amino acids: CASRTGITSYEQYF. CDR3 nucleotide sequence: TGTGCCAGCAGAACCGGGATTACCTCCTACGAGCAGTACTTC.

This clone was picked up a small number of times. J is TRBJ1-1 and V is TRBV9, with no clear D. Germline loops: CDR1 SGDLS, CDR2 YYNGEE. This CDR3 is 14 amino acids long. V lost 4 bases, J lost 0 bases, and 10 bases lay in between. CDR3 loop: CASSSSLMNTEAFF. In DNA form, the CDR3 reads TGTGCCAGCAGCTCCAGCCTAATGAACACTGAAGCTTTCTTT. The whole variable domain, filled in from reference TRBV9 and TRBJ1-1, reads DSGVTQTPKHLITATGQRVTLRCSPRSGDLSVYWYQQSLDQGLQFLIQYYNGEERAKGNILERFSAQQFPDLHSELNLSSLELGDSALYFCASSSSLMNTEAFFGQGTRLTVV.

The CDR3 sequence: CASSVPDYGYTF. DNA of the CDR3: TGTGCCAGCAGTGTCCCCGACTATGGCTACACCTTC. This chain connects TRBV2 to TRBJ1-2; D gene unclear. V lost 4 bases and J 3 bases, leaving 6 bases between the germline ends. CDR1 is SNHLY, CDR2 FYNNEI, per germline. This CDR3 comprises 12 residues.

This clone was counted once. The chain combines TRBV6-4 with TRBJ2-5; 7 bases align to TRBD2. The DNA end lines up better with TRBJ2-7; the J call may be wrong. Per germline, CDR1 MRHNA and CDR2 SNTAGT. The CDR3 loop spans 13 amino acids. The CDR3 region has the DNA TGTGCCAGCAGACCGACTAGCCCCTACGAGCAGTACTTC. Translation: CASRPTSPYEQYF.

The rearrangement uses TRBV5-1 and TRBJ2-5, with 12 bases that match TRBD2. The DNA end is more similar to TRBJ2-7, so the J call may be wrong. This CDR3 comprises 14 residues. Germline-derived CDR1 and CDR2 are SGHRS and YFSETQ. This CDR3 is CASSLTSGGYEQYF. DNA for the CDR3: TGCGCCAGCAGCTTGACTAGCGGGGGGTACGAGCAGTACTTC.

The J gene is TRBJ2-1, the V gene TRBV4-2, with 12 bases fitting TRBD2. With 1 base clipped from V and 5 bases from J, the junction kept 6 bases outside the gene matches. From germline, CDR1 is LGHNA and CDR2 YNFKEQ. This CDR3 is 17 amino acids long. The CDR3 sequence is CASSQAPGLAGNNEQFF. The CDR3, as DNA: TGTGCCAGCAGCCAAGCCCCCGGACTAGCGGGAAACAATGAGCAGTTCTTC.